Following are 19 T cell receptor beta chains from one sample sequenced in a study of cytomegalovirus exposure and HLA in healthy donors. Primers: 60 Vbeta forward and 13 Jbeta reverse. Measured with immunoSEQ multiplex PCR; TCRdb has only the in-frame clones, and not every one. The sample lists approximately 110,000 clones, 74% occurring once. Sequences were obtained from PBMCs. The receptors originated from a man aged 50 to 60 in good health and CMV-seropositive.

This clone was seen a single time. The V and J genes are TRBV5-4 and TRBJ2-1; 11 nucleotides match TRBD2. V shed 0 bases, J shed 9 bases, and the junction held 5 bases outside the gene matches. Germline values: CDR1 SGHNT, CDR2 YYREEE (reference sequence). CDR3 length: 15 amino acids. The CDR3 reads CASSLDSGGGGEQFF. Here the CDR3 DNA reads TGTGCCAGCAGCTTGGATAGCGGGGGGGGTGGTGAGCAGTTCTTC.

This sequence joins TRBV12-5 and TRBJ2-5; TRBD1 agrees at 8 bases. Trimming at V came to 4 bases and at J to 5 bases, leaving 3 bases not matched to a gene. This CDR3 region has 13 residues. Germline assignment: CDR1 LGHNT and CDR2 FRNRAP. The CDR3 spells CASGWTGRETQYF. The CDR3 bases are TGTGCTAGTGGTTGGACAGGGAGGGAGACCCAGTACTTC.

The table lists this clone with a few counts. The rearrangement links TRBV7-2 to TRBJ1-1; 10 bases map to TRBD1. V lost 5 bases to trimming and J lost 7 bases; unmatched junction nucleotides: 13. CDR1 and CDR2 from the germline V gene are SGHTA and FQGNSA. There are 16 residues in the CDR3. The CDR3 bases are TGTGCCAGCAGCCAGGGACAGGGGCGATCAGGGGGTGAAGCTTTCTTT. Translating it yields CASSQGQGRSGGEAFF.

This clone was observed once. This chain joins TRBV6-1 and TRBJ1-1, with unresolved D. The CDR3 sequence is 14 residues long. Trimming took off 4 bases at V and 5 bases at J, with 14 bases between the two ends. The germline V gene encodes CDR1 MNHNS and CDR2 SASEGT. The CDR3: CASSVGSGGTEAFF. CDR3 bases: TGTGCCAGCAGTGTCGGGTCAGGAGGGACTGAAGCTTTCTTT.

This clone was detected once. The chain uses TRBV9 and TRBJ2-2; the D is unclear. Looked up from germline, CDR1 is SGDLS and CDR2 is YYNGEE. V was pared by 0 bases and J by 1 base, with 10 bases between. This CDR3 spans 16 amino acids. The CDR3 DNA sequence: TGTGCCAGCAGCGTAGCCCAGGCAAAGAACACCGGGGAGCTGTTTTTT. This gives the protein CASSVAQAKNTGELFF.

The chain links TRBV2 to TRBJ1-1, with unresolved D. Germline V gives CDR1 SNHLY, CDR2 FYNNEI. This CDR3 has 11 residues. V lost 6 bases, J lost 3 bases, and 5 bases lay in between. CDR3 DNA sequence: TGTGCCAGCAGCGGGTACACTGAAGCTTTCTTT. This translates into CASSGYTEAFF.

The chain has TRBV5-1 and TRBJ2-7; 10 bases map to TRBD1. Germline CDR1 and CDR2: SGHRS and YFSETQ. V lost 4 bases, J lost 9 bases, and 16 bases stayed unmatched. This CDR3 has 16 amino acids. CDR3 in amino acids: CASSNRRDRGRPSQYF. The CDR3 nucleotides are TGCGCCAGCAGCAACCGGCGGGACAGGGGACGACCCTCGCAGTACTTC.

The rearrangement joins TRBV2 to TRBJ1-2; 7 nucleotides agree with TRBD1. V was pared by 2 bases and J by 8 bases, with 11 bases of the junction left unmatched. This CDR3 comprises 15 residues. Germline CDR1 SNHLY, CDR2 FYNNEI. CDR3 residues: CASSELKGARGGYTF. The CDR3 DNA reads TGTGCCAGCAGTGAACTCAAGGGGGCAAGAGGGGGCTACACCTTC.

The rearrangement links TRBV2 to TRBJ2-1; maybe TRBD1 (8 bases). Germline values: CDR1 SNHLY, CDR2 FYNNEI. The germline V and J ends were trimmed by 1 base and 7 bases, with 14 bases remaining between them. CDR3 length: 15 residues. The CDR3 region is CASSEDRGGENEQFF. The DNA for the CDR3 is TGTGCCAGCAGTGAAGACAGGGGGGGGGAAAATGAGCAGTTCTTC.

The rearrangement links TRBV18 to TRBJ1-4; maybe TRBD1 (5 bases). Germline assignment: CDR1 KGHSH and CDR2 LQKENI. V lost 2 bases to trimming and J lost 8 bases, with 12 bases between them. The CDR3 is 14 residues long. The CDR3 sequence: CASSPRAGKEKLFF. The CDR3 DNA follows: TGTGCCAGCTCACCAAGGGCAGGGAAGGAAAAACTGTTTTTT. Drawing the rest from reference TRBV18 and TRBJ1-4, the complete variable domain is NAGVMQNPRHLVRRRGQEARLRCSPMKGHSHVYWYRQLPEEGLKFMVYLQKENIIDESGMPKERFSAEFPKEGPSILRIQQVVRGDSAAYFCASSPRAGKEKLFFGSGTQLSVL.

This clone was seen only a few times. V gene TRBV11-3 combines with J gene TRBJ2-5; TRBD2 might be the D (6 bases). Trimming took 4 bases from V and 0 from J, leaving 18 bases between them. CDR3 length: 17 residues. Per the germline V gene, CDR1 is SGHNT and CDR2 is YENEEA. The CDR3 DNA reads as TGTGCCAGCAGCTCCGGGACTCCTCGAACGTACCAAGAGACCCAGTACTTC. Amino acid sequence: CASSSGTPRTYQETQYF.

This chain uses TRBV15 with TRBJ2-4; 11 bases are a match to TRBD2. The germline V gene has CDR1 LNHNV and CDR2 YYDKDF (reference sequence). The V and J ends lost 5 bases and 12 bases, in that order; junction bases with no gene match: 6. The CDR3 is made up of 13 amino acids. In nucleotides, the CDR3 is TGTGCCACCAGCTTGAATAGCGGGGGGGATCAGTACTTC. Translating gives CATSLNSGGDQYF.

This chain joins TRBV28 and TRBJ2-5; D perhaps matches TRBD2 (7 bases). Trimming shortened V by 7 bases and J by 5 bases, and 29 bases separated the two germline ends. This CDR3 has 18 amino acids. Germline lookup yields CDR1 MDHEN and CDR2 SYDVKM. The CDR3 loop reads CASIPSMGAGVTKETQYF. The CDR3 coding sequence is TGTGCCAGCATTCCCAGCATGGGGGCGGGGGTCACCAAGGAGACCCAGTACTTC.

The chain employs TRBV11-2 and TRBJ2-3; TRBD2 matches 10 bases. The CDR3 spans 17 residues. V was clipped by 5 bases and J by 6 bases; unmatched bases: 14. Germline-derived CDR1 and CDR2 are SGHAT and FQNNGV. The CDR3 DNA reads TGTGCCAGCAGCCCGGGACCGGGACTAGCGTCCGGGGATACGCAGTATTTT. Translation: CASSPGPGLASGDTQYF. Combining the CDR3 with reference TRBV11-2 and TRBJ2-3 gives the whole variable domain EAGVAQSPRYKIIEKRQSVAFWCNPISGHATLYWYQQILGQGPKLLIQFQNNGVVDDSQLPKDRFSAERLKGVDSTLKIQPAKLEDSAVYLCASSPGPGLASGDTQYFGPGTRLTVL.

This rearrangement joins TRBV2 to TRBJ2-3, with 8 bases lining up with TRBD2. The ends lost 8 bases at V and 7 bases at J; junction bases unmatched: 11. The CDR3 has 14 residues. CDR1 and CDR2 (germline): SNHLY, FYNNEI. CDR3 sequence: CASASGPPRNTQYF. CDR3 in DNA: TGTGCCAGCGCTAGCGGGCCCCCGAGAAATACGCAGTATTTT.

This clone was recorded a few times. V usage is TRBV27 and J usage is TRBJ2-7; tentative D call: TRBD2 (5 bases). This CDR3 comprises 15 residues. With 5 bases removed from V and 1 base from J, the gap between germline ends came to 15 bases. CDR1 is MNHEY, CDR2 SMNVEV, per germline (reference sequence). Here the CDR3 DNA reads TGTGCCAGCAGTACCCCCCGGGGAGTGTCCTACGAGCAGTACTTC. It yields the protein CASSTPRGVSYEQYF.

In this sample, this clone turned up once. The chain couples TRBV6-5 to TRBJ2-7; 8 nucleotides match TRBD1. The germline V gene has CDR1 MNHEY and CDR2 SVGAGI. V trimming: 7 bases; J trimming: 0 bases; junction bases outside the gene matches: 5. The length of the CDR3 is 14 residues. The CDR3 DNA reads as TGTGCCAGCATTTCCGACAGGGGCTCCTACGAGCAGTACTTC. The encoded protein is CASISDRGSYEQYF.

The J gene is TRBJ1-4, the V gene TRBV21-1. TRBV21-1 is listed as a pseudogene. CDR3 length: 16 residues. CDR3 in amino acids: CASSKGGSFRGEKLFF. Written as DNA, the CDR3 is TGTGCCAGCAGCAAGGGGGGGTCCTTTCGAGGTGAAAAACTGTTTTTT.

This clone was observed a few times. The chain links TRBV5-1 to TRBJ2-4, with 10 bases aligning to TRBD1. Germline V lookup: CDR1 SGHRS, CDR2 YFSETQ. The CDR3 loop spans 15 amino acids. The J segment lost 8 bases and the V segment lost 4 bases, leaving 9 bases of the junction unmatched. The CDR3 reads CASSGTGASMDIQYF. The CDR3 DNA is TGCGCCAGCAGCGGGACAGGGGCCTCAATGGACATTCAGTACTTC.